These 15 T cell receptor beta chains share one sample of origin, sequenced in a study of early T cells in non-severe SARS-CoV-2 infection. TCRdb ran MiXCR on the 5' RACE reads and lists one entry per CDR3 protein. The table records approximately 70,000 distinct CDR3 sequences, over 3.5% of them present only once. This specimen was whole blood, taken at baseline. The receptors shown here come from an adult who was a healthcare worker with PCR-confirmed SARS-CoV-2 infection or an uninfected control (not recorded which). The donor label of this sample is uncertain.

This clonotype was seen a few times. CDR3 DNA: TGTGCCAGCAGTACAGGGGAGAAGGGGTATGAAAAACTGTTTTTT. The encoded protein is CASSTGEKGYEKLFF. This chain links TRBV27 with TRBJ1-4; 7 bases are shared with TRBD1. Germline V gene lookup returns CDR1 MNHEY and CDR2 SMNVEV (reference sequence). The ends lost 5 bases at V and 6 bases at J; junction bases unmatched: 9. The CDR3 consists of 15 residues. Filled out from reference TRBV27 and TRBJ1-4, the complete variable domain reads EAQVTQNPRYLITVTGKKLTVTCSQNMNHEYMSWYRQDPGLGLRQIYYSMNVEVTDKGDVPEGYKVSRKEKRNFPLILESPSPNQTSLYFCASSTGEKGYEKLFFGSGTQLSVL.

V gene TRBV7-9 combines with J gene TRBJ1-6; possible D gene TRBD1, 5 bases. V was shortened by 7 bases and J by 8 bases, with 15 bases between the two germline ends. Looked up from germline, CDR1 is SEHNR and CDR2 is FQNEAQ (reference sequence). The CDR3 loop spans 14 amino acids. The CDR3: CASTAAGGDSPLHF. The DNA of the CDR3 is TGTGCCAGCACCGCGGCGGGGGGGGATTCACCCCTCCACTTT.

There are many counts of this clonotype. This sequence joins TRBV19 and TRBJ2-1; 7 nucleotides agree with TRBD2. Losses at the gene ends were 5 bases for V and 0 bases for J; bases not matched to a gene: 7. The CDR3 length is 16 residues. The germline V gene has CDR1 LNHDA and CDR2 SQIVND (reference sequence). CDR3 region: CASSGSGSSSYNEQFF. The CDR3 bases are TGTGCCAGTAGTGGTAGCGGGTCGAGCTCCTACAATGAGCAGTTCTTC.

This clonotype was recorded many times. The chain carries TRBV5-5 and TRBJ2-5; D unclear. The CDR3 is 12 amino acids. The germline V gene has CDR1 SGHKS and CDR2 YYEKEE (reference sequence). The V end was cut by 1 base, the J end by 5 bases, with 6 bases between. The CDR3 sequence is CASSLQHETQYF. CDR3 nucleotide sequence: TGTGCCAGCAGCTTGCAACATGAGACCCAGTACTTC.

This clonotype was observed at least ten times. The chain uses TRBV28 and TRBJ1-6, with D perhaps matching TRBD1 (6 bases). Looked up from germline, CDR1 is MDHEN and CDR2 is SYDVKM. With 2 bases removed from V and 6 bases from J, the gap between germline ends came to 14 bases. CDR3 size: 16 residues. The CDR3 sequence: CASSLRPRGSNSPLHF. The CDR3 coding sequence is TGTGCCAGCAGTTTACGACCCAGGGGAAGTAATTCACCCCTCCACTTT.

This clonotype was counted between two and nine times. This chain joins TRBV24-1 and TRBJ2-1; 8 bases line up with TRBD2. Germline V gives CDR1 KGHDR, CDR2 SFDVKD. With V trimmed by 1 base and J by 5 bases, 12 bases remained unmatched. The CDR3 covers 18 residues. CDR3 nucleotides: TGTGCCACCAGTGATTTAGGGCGGGGGGCCAGCCTGGACAATGAGCAGTTCTTC. It specifies CATSDLGRGASLDNEQFF.

This clonotype was observed at least ten times. The V and J genes are TRBV25-1 and TRBJ2-5; no clear D gene. Looked up from germline, CDR1 is MGHDK and CDR2 is SYGVNS. V was cut by 1 base and J by 7 bases, with 16 bases left in between. The CDR3 is 15 amino acids. The CDR3 reads CASSEFSTVWGTQYF. DNA for the CDR3: TGTGCCAGCAGTGAATTTTCGACGGTTTGGGGGACCCAGTACTTC.

This clonotype was picked up many times. The chain is built from TRBV10-3 and TRBJ2-5, with 10 bases aligning to TRBD2. CDR1 and CDR2 (germline): ENHRY, SYGVKD. The CDR3 length is 16 residues. The V and J ends lost 4 bases and 5 bases, in that order; junction bases with no gene match: 10. This chain's CDR3 is CAISVTSGVGGETQYF. The CDR3, as DNA: TGTGCCATCAGTGTAACTAGCGGGGTCGGAGGGGAGACCCAGTACTTC.

The chain is built from TRBV28 and TRBJ2-5, with D perhaps matching TRBD1 (7 bases). Germline V lookup: CDR1 MDHEN, CDR2 SYDVKM. V was clipped by 3 bases and J by 5 bases, with 16 bases between them. There are 15 residues in the CDR3. In DNA, the CDR3 is TGTGCCAGCAGTTTCTCGGCAGGGGGACTGGAGACCCAGTACTTC. Its translation is CASSFSAGGLETQYF.

This clonotype occurred many times. The chain combines TRBV7-2 with TRBJ1-5, with D possibly TRBD1 on 6 matching bases. Deletions cut 6 bases from V and 3 bases from J, with 15 bases between. CDR1 is SGHTA and CDR2 is FQGNSA in the germline V gene. CDR3 length: 15 amino acids. Written as DNA, the CDR3 is TGTGCCAGCAGTCAAAGGGACACTTCCAATCAGCCCCAGCATTTT. Its translation is CASSQRDTSNQPQHF.

The sample holds a few counts of this clonotype. This sequence joins TRBV6-1 and TRBJ1-1; a weak D match, TRBD1 (6 bases). The CDR3 length is 13 residues. V dropped 4 bases and J dropped 0 bases, with 6 bases sitting between them. The germline V gene has CDR1 MNHNS and CDR2 SASEGT. In DNA form, the CDR3 reads TGTGCCAGCAGTGCAGGGGTGAACACTGAAGCTTTCTTT. It specifies CASSAGVNTEAFF.

This clonotype was observed many times. The chain links TRBV7-3 to TRBJ1-1; D may be TRBD1 (5 bases). V was pared by 5 bases and J by 1 base, with 8 bases between. The CDR3 spans 13 residues. The germline V gene encodes CDR1 SGHTA and CDR2 FQGTGA. This CDR3 is CASSRGQNTEAFF. CDR3 bases: TGTGCCAGCAGCCGAGGACAGAACACTGAAGCTTTCTTT.

The chain combines TRBV20-1 with TRBJ1-3, with a possible D match to TRBD1 (5 bases). Germline CDR1 DFQATT, CDR2 SNEGSKA (reference sequence). V was shortened by 5 bases and J by 2 bases, with 10 bases between the two germline ends. This CDR3 contains 13 residues. CDR3 coding DNA: TGCAGTGCTTCAGAGACAGCTGGAAACACCATATATTTT. Amino acid sequence: CSASETAGNTIYF.

The rearrangement links TRBV11-2 to TRBJ2-1; the D call may be TRBD1 or TRBD2 (5 bases each). Germline CDR1 and CDR2: SGHAT and FQNNGV. V was shortened by 4 bases and J by 8 bases, with 12 bases between the two germline ends. The length of the CDR3 is 13 residues. DNA of the CDR3: TGTGCCAGCAGCTCCGACAGAGGGGATGAGCAGTTCTTC. Amino acids: CASSSDRGDEQFF.

In regard to this clonotype: This could be a read error, since a much larger clone is one nucleotide away. V gene TRBV20-1 combines with J gene TRBJ2-7; maybe TRBD2 (5 bases). The V end was cut by 5 bases, the J end by 3 bases, with 20 bases between. This CDR3 is built from 15 residues. Per the germline V gene, CDR1 is DFQATT and CDR2 is SNEGSKA (reference sequence). The CDR3 bases are TGCAGTGCTGGAAACTCGCCAGCGGTGATCTACGAGCAGTACTTC. This gives the protein CSAGNSPAVIYEQYF.